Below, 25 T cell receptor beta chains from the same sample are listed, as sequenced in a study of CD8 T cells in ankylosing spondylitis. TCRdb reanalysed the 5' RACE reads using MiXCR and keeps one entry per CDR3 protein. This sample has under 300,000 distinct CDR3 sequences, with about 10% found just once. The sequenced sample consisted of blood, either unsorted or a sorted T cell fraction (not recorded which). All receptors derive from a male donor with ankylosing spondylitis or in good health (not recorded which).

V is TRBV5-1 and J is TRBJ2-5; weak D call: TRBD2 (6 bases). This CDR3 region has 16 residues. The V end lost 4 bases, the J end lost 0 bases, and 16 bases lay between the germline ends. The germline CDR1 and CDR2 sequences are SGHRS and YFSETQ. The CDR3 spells CASSRLPGTDQETQYF. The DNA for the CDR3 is TGCGCCAGCAGCCGTCTTCCCGGGACTGACCAAGAGACCCAGTACTTC.

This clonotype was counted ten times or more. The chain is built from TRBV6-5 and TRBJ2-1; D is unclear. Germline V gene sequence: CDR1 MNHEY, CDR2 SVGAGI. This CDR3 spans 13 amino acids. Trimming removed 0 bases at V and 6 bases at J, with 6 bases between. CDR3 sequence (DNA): TGTGCCAGCAGTTACTCTAGCAGCAATGAGCAGTTCTTC. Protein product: CASSYSSSNEQFF.

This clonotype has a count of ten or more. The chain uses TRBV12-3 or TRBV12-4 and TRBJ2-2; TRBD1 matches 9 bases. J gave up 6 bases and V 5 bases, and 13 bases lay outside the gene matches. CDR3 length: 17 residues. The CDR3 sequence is CASSPRGQGVVAGELFF. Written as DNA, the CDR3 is TGTGCCAGCAGTCCTCGGGGACAGGGAGTTGTGGCCGGGGAGCTGTTTTTT.

The CDR3 DNA reads as TGCGCCAGCAGCTTGGTCCCACAGGGGGCTTCGAACACTGAAGCTTTCTTT. Translated: CASSLVPQGASNTEAFF. The chain employs TRBV5-1 and TRBJ1-1, with 9 nucleotides matching TRBD1. Germline V gives CDR1 SGHRS, CDR2 YFSETQ. The length of the CDR3 is 17 residues. V was clipped by 0 bases and J by 1 base; unmatched bases: 7.

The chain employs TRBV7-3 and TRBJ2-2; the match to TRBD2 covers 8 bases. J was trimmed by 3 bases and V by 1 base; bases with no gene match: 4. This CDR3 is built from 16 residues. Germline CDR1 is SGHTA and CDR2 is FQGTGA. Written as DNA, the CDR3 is TGTGCCAGCAGCTTAAACGGGGGGGCGTACACCGGGGAGCTGTTTTTT. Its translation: CASSLNGGAYTGELFF.

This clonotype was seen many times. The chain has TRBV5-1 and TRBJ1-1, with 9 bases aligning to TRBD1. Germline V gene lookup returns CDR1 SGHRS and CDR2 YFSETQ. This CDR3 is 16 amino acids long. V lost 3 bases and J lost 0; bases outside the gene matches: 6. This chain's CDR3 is CASSWAGQGMNTEAFF. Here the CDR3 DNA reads TGCGCCAGCAGCTGGGCGGGACAGGGAATGAACACTGAAGCTTTCTTT.

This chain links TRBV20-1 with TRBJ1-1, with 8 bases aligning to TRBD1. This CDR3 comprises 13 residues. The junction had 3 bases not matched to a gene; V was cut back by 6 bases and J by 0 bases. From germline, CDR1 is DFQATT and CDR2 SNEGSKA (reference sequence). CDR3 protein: CSARTGLNTEAFF. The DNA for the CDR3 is TGCAGTGCACGGACAGGGTTGAACACTGAAGCTTTCTTT.

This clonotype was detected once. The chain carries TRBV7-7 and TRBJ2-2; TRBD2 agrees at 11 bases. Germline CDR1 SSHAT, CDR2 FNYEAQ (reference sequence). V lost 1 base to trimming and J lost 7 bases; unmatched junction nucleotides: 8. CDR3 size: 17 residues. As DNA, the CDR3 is TGTGCCAGCAGCTTAGTAACTAGCGGGAGAGGTGTCGGGGAGCTGTTTTTT. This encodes CASSLVTSGRGVGELFF.

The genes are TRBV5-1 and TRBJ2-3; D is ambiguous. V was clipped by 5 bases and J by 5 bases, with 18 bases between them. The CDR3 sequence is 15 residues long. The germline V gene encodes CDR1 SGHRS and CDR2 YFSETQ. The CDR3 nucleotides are TGCGCCAGCAGGGGAAAGCCTACATCGGGAGATACGCAGTATTTT. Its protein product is CASRGKPTSGDTQYF. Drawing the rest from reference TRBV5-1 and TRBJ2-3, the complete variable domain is KAGVTQTPRYLIKTRGQQVTLSCSPISGHRSVSWYQQTPGQGLQFLFEYFSETQRNKGNFPGRFSGRQFSNSRSEMNVSTLELGDSALYLCASRGKPTSGDTQYFGPGTRLTVL.

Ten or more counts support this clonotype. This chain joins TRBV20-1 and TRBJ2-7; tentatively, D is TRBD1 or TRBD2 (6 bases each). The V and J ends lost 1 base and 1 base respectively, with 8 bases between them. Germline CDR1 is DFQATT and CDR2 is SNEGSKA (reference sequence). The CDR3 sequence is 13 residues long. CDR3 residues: CSARGRGSYEQYF. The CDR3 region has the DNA TGCAGTGCTAGAGGGAGGGGGTCCTACGAGCAGTACTTC.

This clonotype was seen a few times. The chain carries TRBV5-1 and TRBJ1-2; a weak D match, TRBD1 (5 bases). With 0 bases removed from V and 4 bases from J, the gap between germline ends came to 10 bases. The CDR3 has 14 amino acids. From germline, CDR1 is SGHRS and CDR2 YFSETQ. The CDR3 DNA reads TGCGCCAGCAGCTTGGGAGAGGGGATCTATGGCTACACCTTC. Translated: CASSLGEGIYGYTF.

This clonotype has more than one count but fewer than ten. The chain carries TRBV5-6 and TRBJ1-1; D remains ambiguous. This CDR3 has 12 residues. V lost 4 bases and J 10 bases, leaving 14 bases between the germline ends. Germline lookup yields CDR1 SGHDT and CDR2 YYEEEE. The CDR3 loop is CASSRDRIRAFF. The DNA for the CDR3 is TGTGCCAGCAGCCGAGACCGTATTAGAGCTTTCTTT. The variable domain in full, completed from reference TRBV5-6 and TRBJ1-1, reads DAGVTQSPTHLIKTRGQQVTLRCSPKSGHDTVSWYQQALGQGPQFIFQYYEEEERQRGNFPDRFSGHQFPNYSSELNVNALLLGDSALYLCASSRDRIRAFFGQGTRLTVV.

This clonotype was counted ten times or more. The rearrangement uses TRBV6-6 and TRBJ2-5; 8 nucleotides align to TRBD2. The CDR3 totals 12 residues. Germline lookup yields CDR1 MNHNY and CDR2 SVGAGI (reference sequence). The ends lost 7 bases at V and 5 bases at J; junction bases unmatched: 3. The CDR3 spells CASTGGWETQYF. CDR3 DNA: TGTGCCAGCACGGGAGGGTGGGAGACCCAGTACTTC.

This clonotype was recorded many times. CDR3 in DNA: TGTGCCAGCAACCCCGATGGGGTCTCCTATAATTCACCCCTCCACTTT. Protein: CASNPDGVSYNSPLHF. This rearrangement joins TRBV7-8 to TRBJ1-6; D ambiguous. CDR3 length: 16 residues. Per germline, CDR1 SGHVS and CDR2 FQNEAQ. V lost 7 bases and J lost 0, with 13 bases in between.

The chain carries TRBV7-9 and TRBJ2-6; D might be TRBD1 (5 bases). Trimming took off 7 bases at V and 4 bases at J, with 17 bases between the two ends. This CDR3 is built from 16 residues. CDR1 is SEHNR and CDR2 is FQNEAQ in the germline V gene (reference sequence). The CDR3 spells CASITSQGSGANVLTF. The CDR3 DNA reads TGTGCCAGCATCACTTCGCAGGGTTCCGGGGCCAACGTCCTGACTTTC.

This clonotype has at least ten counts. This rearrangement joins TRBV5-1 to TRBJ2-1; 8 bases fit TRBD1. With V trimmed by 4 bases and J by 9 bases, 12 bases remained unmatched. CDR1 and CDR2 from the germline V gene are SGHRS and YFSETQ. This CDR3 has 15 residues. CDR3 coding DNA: TGCGCCAGCAGCCTTGGACAGGGCCTGATGGCTGAGCAGTTCTTC. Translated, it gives CASSLGQGLMAEQFF.

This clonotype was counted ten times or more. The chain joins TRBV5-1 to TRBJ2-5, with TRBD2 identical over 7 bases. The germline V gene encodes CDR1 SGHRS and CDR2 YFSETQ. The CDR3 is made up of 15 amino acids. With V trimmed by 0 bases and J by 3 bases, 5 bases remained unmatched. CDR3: CASSLVGLREETQYF. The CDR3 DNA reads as TGCGCCAGCAGCTTGGTGGGACTACGGGAAGAGACCCAGTACTTC. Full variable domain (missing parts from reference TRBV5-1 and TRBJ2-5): KAGVTQTPRYLIKTRGQQVTLSCSPISGHRSVSWYQQTPGQGLQFLFEYFSETQRNKGNFPGRFSGRQFSNSRSEMNVSTLELGDSALYLCASSLVGLREETQYFGPGTRLLVL.

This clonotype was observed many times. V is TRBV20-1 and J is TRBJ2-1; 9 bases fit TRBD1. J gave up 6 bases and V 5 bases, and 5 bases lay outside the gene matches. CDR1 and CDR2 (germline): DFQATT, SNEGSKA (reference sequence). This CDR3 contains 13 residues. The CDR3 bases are TGCAGTGCTTTCCGGGACAGGGCCAATGAGCAGTTCTTC. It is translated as CSAFRDRANEQFF.

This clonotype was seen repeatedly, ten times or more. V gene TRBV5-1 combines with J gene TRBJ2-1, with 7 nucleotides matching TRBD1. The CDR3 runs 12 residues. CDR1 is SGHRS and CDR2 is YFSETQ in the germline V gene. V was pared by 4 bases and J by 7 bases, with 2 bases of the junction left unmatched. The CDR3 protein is CASSPDRNEQFF. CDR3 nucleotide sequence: TGCGCCAGCAGCCCGGACAGGAATGAGCAGTTCTTC.

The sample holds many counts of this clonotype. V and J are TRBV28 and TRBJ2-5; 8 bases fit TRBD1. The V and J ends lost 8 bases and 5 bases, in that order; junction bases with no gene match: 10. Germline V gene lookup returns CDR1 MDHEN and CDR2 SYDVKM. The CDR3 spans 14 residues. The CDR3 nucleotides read TGTGCCAGCTTTCGCCGGGACAGGTGGGAGACCCAGTACTTC. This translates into CASFRRDRWETQYF.

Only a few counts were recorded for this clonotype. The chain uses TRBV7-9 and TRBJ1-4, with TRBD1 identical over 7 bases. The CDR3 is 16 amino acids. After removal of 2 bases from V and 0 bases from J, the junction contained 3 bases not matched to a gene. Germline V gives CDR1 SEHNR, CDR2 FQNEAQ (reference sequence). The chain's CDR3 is CASSLRQGATNEKLFF. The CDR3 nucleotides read TGTGCCAGCAGCTTAAGGCAGGGGGCAACTAATGAAAAACTGTTTTTT.

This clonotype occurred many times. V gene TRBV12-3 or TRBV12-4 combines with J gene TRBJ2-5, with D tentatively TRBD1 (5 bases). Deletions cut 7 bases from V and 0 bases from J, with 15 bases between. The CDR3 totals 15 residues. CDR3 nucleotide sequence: TGTGCCAGCATTGCAGACAGCCCTTACCAAGAGACCCAGTACTTC. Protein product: CASIADSPYQETQYF.

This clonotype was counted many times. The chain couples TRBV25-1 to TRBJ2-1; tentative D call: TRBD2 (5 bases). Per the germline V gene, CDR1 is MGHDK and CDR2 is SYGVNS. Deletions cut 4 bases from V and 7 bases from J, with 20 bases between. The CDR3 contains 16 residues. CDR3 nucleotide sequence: TGTGCCAGCAGTGGTGGGAGAAACCTGATGCAGAATGAGCAGTTCTTC. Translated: CASSGGRNLMQNEQFF.

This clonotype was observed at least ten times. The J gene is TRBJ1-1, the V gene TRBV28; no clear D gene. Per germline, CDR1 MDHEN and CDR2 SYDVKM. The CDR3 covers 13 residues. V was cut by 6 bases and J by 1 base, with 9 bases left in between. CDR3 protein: CASSYVTNTEAFF. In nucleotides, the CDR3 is TGTGCCAGCAGCTACGTTACGAACACTGAAGCTTTCTTT.

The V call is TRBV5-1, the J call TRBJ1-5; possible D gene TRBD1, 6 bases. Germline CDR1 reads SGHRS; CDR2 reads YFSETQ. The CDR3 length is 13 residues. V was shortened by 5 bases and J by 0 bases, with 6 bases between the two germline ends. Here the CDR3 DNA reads TGCGCCAGCAGGGGGGCTAGCAATCAGCCCCAGCATTTT. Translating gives CASRGASNQPQHF.